This is a list of T cell receptor beta chains from one sample in a study of OX40 agonist ivuxolimab in advanced cancers. Here immunoSEQ multiplex PCR was the method, and the copy in TCRdb shows in-frame clones only, minus some. The repertoire includes about 81,000 clones, 85% to 90% of them detected once, and 0.2% to 0.25% sits in the top ten. The sample was CD4+ or CD8+ T cells sorted from blood, taken in a trial of the OX40 agonist ivuxolimab. Every receptor here comes from an adult with an advanced solid tumor such as melanoma, head and neck, liver or kidney cancer. Both conserved end residues are part of each CDR3. Each record gives: V gene, J gene, CDR3 protein.

V gene: TRBV28; J gene: TRBJ2-1; CDR3 protein: CASRTVLSYNEQFF
V gene: TRBV7-2; J gene: TRBJ2-1; CDR3 protein: CASSASSGRGYNEQFF
V gene: TRBV23-1; J gene: TRBJ2-7; CDR3 protein: CASSQPGTANSYEQYF
V gene: TRBV7-8; J gene: TRBJ2-5; CDR3 protein: CASSLWGNQETQYF
V gene: TRBV20-1; J gene: TRBJ2-7; CDR3 protein: CSAKGSEEQYF
V gene: TRBV9; J gene: TRBJ1-3; CDR3 protein: CASSSRVFSGNTIYF
V gene: TRBV7-2; J gene: TRBJ1-2; CDR3 protein: CASSTRQGLGYTF
V gene: TRBV4-2; J gene: TRBJ1-5; CDR3 protein: CASSQDFTAPNQPQHF
V gene: TRBV7-3; J gene: TRBJ2-5; CDR3 protein: CASSKTGEETQYF
V gene: TRBV12-5; J gene: TRBJ2-5; CDR3 protein: CASGSGQVQETQYF
V gene: TRBV7-9; J gene: TRBJ1-1; CDR3 protein: CASSSSRNGEAFF
V gene: TRBV6-4; J gene: TRBJ1-5; CDR3 protein: CASSEAGDSNQPQHF
V gene: TRBV6-5; J gene: TRBJ1-2; CDR3 protein: CASSYFRDRANYGYTF
V gene: TRBV7-9; J gene: TRBJ1-4; CDR3 protein: CASSLKSAVEKLFF
V gene: TRBV7-3; J gene: TRBJ2-3; CDR3 protein: CASSPGTSADTQYF
V gene: TRBV15; J gene: TRBJ1-2; CDR3 protein: CATSRAGTIYGYTF
V gene: TRBV5-4; J gene: TRBJ2-3; CDR3 protein: CASSLGGASTDTQYF
V gene: TRBV15; J gene: TRBJ2-7; CDR3 protein: CATSRDRARRVEQYF
V gene: TRBV7-9; J gene: TRBJ2-5; CDR3 protein: CASSLDLLGAETQYF
V gene: TRBV7-2; J gene: TRBJ2-5; CDR3 protein: CASSSHREETQYF
V gene: TRBV29-1; J gene: TRBJ2-4; CDR3 protein: CSVAHRLAKNIQYF
V gene: TRBV15; J gene: TRBJ1-1; CDR3 protein: CATSGRTVNTEAFF
V gene: TRBV7-9; J gene: TRBJ2-5; CDR3 protein: CASSPTGWTQYF
V gene: TRBV10-3; J gene: TRBJ1-5; CDR3 protein: CAISPGTHQPQHF
V gene: TRBV6-6; J gene: TRBJ1-1; CDR3 protein: CASTSAQGSTEAFF
V gene: TRBV7-2; J gene: TRBJ2-3; CDR3 protein: CASSPGTDTQYF
V gene: TRBV7-9; J gene: TRBJ1-1; CDR3 protein: CASSFNPRTGGTEAFF
V gene: TRBV6-5; J gene: TRBJ1-6; CDR3 protein: CASSYLGVGEGSPLHF
V gene: TRBV28; J gene: TRBJ2-7; CDR3 protein: CASSLSASGDVEQYF
V gene: TRBV5-1; J gene: TRBJ2-1; CDR3 protein: CASSLVLAGGPLNEQFF
V gene: TRBV7-6; J gene: TRBJ2-5; CDR3 protein: CASSLGHLKAQYF
V gene: TRBV7-8; J gene: TRBJ1-2; CDR3 protein: CASSLSRNYGYTF
V gene: TRBV7-3; J gene: TRBJ2-1; CDR3 protein: CASSLNGGDNEQFF
V gene: TRBV5-1; J gene: TRBJ2-5; CDR3 protein: CASSHPGRQETQYF
V gene: TRBV7-8; J gene: TRBJ2-1; CDR3 protein: CASSPLAGDSYNEQFF
V gene: TRBV5-1; J gene: TRBJ1-5; CDR3 protein: CASSLEGPNQPQHF
V gene: TRBV2; J gene: TRBJ2-1; CDR3 protein: CASTVINEQFF
V gene: TRBV10-3; J gene: TRBJ2-5; CDR3 protein: CAISETDGAQYF
V gene: TRBV10-3; J gene: TRBJ2-5; CDR3 protein: CAISESDKRETQYF
V gene: TRBV15; J gene: TRBJ1-2; CDR3 protein: CATSRDRGYGYTF
V gene: TRBV19; J gene: TRBJ2-5; CDR3 protein: CASSRDRVVEETQYF
V gene: TRBV30; J gene: TRBJ1-5; CDR3 protein: CAWSLGQLKPQHF
V gene: TRBV29-1; J gene: TRBJ2-2; CDR3 protein: CSVETSGGKGELFF